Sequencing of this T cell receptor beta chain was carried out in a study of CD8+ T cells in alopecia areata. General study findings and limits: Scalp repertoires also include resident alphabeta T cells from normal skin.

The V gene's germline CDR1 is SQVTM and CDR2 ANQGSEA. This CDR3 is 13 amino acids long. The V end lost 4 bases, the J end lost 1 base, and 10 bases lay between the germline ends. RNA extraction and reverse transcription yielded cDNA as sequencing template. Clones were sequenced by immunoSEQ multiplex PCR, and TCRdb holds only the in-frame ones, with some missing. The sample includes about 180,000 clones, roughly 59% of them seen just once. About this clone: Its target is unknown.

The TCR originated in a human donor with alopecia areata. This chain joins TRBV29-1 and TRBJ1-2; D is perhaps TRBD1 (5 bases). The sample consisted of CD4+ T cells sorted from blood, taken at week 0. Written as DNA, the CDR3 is TGCAGCGTTGTTTCAGGGTTTAACTATGGCTACACCTTC. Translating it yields CSVVSGFNYGYTF. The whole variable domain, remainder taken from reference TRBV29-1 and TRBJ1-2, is SAVISQKPSRDICQRGTSLTIQCQVDSQVTMMFWYRQQPGQSLTLIATANQGSEATYESGFVIDKFPISRPNLTFSTLTVSNMSPEDSSIYLCSVVSGFNYGYTFGSGTRLTVV.